Listed below are T cell receptor beta chains from one sample, sequenced in a study of T cells in narcolepsy. Sequenced by immunoSEQ multiplex PCR; TCRdb stores in-frame clones only, minus some. The sample shows some 14,000 clones, around nine tenths of them seen only once. The source material was CD45RA- memory CD4+ T cells from PBMCs. These receptor sequences come from a human donor with narcolepsy. CDR3s include the opening cysteine and the closing phenylalanine or tryptophan. D genes are given only for firm matches. Expanded clones are given a class, and other clones once, few, many or no size at all.

v_gene,d_gene,j_gene,abundance,CDR3nt,CDR3aa
TRBV6-5,TRBD2,TRBJ2-1,-,TGTGCCAGCAGCCGCCGGGGGGGCAATGAGCAGTTCTTC,CASSRRGGNEQFF
TRBV7-9,TRBD1,TRBJ1-2,-,TGTGCCAGCAGCTCCCGGACAGGGGAAGGCTACACCTTC,CASSSRTGEGYTF
TRBV4-1,TRBD2,TRBJ2-1,-,TGCGCCAGCAGCCAAACCTTAGCGGGAGGGCCGTTCTACTCTGAGCAGTTCTTC,CASSQTLAGGPFYSEQFF
TRBV28,TRBD1,TRBJ1-3,-,TGTGCCAGCAGCTCACAGGGGAACACCATATATTTT,CASSSQGNTIYF
TRBV19,TRBD2,TRBJ2-7,-,TGTGCCAGTAGTCTGGGGAGGATTAGCGGGAACATCTACGAGCAGTACTTC,CASSLGRISGNIYEQYF
TRBV5-8,-,TRBJ1-2,-,TGTGCCAGCAGCTTCGAGGGCCGCACCGCTGGCTACACCTTC,CASSFEGRTAGYTF
TRBV10-3,-,TRBJ2-7,-,TGTGCCATCAGTGAATCGAGCGAGCAGTACTTC,CAISESSEQYF
TRBV5-6,-,TRBJ2-5,-,TGTGCCAGCAGCTCTTGGCGGGAAGAGACCCAGTACTTC,CASSSWREETQYF
TRBV29-1,-,TRBJ1-2,-,TGCAGCGTTGGTTCGGGGACATCCTTCCCCTATGGCTACACCTTC,CSVGSGTSFPYGYTF
TRBV4-2,-,TRBJ2-7,-,TGTGCCAGCAGCCAAGAGCAGGGCAGCTCCTACGAGCAGTACTTC,CASSQEQGSSYEQYF
TRBV5-1,TRBD2,TRBJ2-1,-,TGCGCCAGCAGCCCGGGACTAGCGGGAGACTCTATGTTCTTC,CASSPGLAGDSMFF
TRBV5-1,-,TRBJ2-7,-,TGCGCCAGCAGTCAAACTAACGAGCAGTACTTC,CASSQTNEQYF
TRBV5-1,-,TRBJ1-2,-,TGCGCCAGCAGCTTGGACCGGGGGGCTCGGTATGGCTACACCTTC,CASSLDRGARYGYTF
TRBV5-1,TRBD1,TRBJ1-2,-,TGCGCCAGCAGCTTTCAACAGGGGGATGGCTACACCTTC,CASSFQQGDGYTF
TRBV6-1,TRBD1,TRBJ1-2,-,TGTGCCAGCAGTCTTACAGGGGACTATGGCTACACCTTC,CASSLTGDYGYTF
TRBV5-8,TRBD1,TRBJ2-4,-,TGTGCCAGCAGCACCGGACAGGGCGGGACTTGGATGGACATTCAGTACTTC,CASSTGQGGTWMDIQYF
TRBV30,TRBD2,TRBJ2-3,-,TGTGCCTGGAGTGTATCTAGCGGGGCGACAGATACGCAGTATTTT,CAWSVSSGATDTQYF
TRBV6-5,TRBD1,TRBJ2-7,-,TGTGCCAGCAGTTACGGACAGGACACTTACGAGCAGTACTTC,CASSYGQDTYEQYF
TRBV18,-,TRBJ1-1,-,TGTGCCAGCTCACCCTCGGGGGGTGGTAAAGAAGCTTTCTTT,CASSPSGGGKEAFF
TRBV18,-,TRBJ1-1,-,TGTGCCAGCTCACCCCGGGGGGGGGACACTGAAGCTTTCTTT,CASSPRGGDTEAFF
TRBV11-2,-,TRBJ2-1,-,TGTGCCAGCAGCCACCCGCCGGGTTATGAGCAGTTCTTC,CASSHPPGYEQFF
TRBV5-1,TRBD2,TRBJ2-1,-,TGCGCCAGCAGCCCACTCACTAGCGGCTCCTACAATGAGCAGTTCTTC,CASSPLTSGSYNEQFF
TRBV23-1,-,TRBJ2-2,-,TGCGCCAGCAGTCCAGGTGGAGGGGTGAACACCGGGGAGCTGTTTTTT,CASSPGGGVNTGELFF
TRBV18,TRBD2,TRBJ2-7,-,TGTGCCAGCTCACCAAGCGGGACGGGCCACGAGCAGTACTTC,CASSPSGTGHEQYF
TRBV28,-,TRBJ2-7,-,TGTGCCAGCAGTTTATCCAGCGCCTACGAGCAGTACTTC,CASSLSSAYEQYF
TRBV6-6,TRBD2,TRBJ2-7,-,TGTGCCAGCAACCTACTAGCGGGGACCTCGGGCGAGCAGTACTTC,CASNLLAGTSGEQYF
TRBV19,-,TRBJ1-2,few,TGTGCCAGTAGTACCAGGACAGTCTATGGCTACACCTTC,CASSTRTVYGYTF
TRBV6-4,-,TRBJ2-1,-,TGTGCCAGCAGTGACGAGGCGGGGCCACCCTATGAGCAGTTCTTC,CASSDEAGPPYEQFF
TRBV5-6,TRBD1,TRBJ2-7,once,TGTGCCAGCAGCTTGAGGGACAGGGCATTCCTGGGCGAGCAGTACTTC,CASSLRDRAFLGEQYF
TRBV11-2,-,TRBJ2-1,-,TGTGCCAGCAGAACGGGAGAACTCTACAATGAGCAGTTCTTC,CASRTGELYNEQFF
TRBV28,-,TRBJ1-4,-,TGTGCCAGCAGTTTACGGACAGCCTCTGCAACTAATGAAAAACTGTTTTTT,CASSLRTASATNEKLFF
TRBV5-4,-,TRBJ2-7,-,TGTGCCAGCAGCTTGGTAGGGCACGGCGGGAAGCCGCCATACGAGCAGTACTTC,CASSLVGHGGKPPYEQYF
TRBV5-6,-,TRBJ1-3,-,TGTGCCAGCAGCTTGAACAGGGTGTCTAACACCATATATTTT,CASSLNRVSNTIYF
TRBV30,-,TRBJ2-5,once,TGTGCCTGGAGCCTTGAGTGGGAGACCCAGTACTTC,CAWSLEWETQYF
TRBV5-1,-,TRBJ2-1,once,TGCGCCAGCAGCGGCAGGGGGGAGGCAGGGGGATACAATGAGCAGTTCTTC,CASSGRGEAGGYNEQFF
TRBV18,-,TRBJ1-2,-,TGTGCCAGCTCACCGTCCGACTATGGCTACACCTTC,CASSPSDYGYTF
TRBV18,TRBD2,TRBJ2-7,-,TGTGCCAGCTCACCTTGGGGGAGGGAGAGCTCCTACGAGCAGTACTTC,CASSPWGRESSYEQYF
TRBV5-5,TRBD1,TRBJ2-7,-,TGTGCCAGCAGCTCGACAACAGGACAGGGTTACGAGCAGTACTTC,CASSSTTGQGYEQYF
TRBV28,TRBD1,TRBJ1-5,-,TGTGCCAGCAGCGCCCACGCGGTGGGACAGCTTTCTGGGCAGCCCCAGCATTTT,CASSAHAVGQLSGQPQHF
TRBV9,-,TRBJ2-1,-,TGTGCCAGCAGCGTAGCCCCGGCAGGCAATGAGCAGTTCTTC,CASSVAPAGNEQFF
TRBV7-9,-,TRBJ2-1,-,TGTGCCAGCAGCTGGGGGGATAGTGAGCAGTTCTTC,CASSWGDSEQFF
TRBV5-1,TRBD2,TRBJ2-7,-,TGCGCCAGCAGTTATTCGGGAGGCGAGCAGTACTTC,CASSYSGGEQYF
TRBV30,-,TRBJ1-1,-,TGTGCCTGGGGCCCTGGGGGGTTTATGAACACTGAAGCTTTCTTT,CAWGPGGFMNTEAFF
TRBV6-5,TRBD1,TRBJ2-5,-,TGTGCCAGCAGGGACAGGGGCGAATGGACCCAGTACTTC,CASRDRGEWTQYF
TRBV4-2,TRBD1,TRBJ1-5,-,TGTGCCAGCAGCCAGTGGGGGATGAGGACAGGAAAAAGTAGTCAGCCCCAGCATTTT,CASSQWGMRTGKSSQPQHF
TRBV11-2,-,TRBJ2-3,-,TGTGCCAGCAGATCAAACCGGGGGTTGACAGATACGCAGTATTTT,CASRSNRGLTDTQYF
TRBV7-2,-,TRBJ2-3,-,TGTGCCAGCAGCTTAGCCTCGTTCAGAGATACGCAGTATTTT,CASSLASFRDTQYF
TRBV11-1,-,TRBJ2-5,-,TGTGCCAGCAGCTCCACAGGGGGGGGAAAAGAGACCCAGTACTTC,CASSSTGGGKETQYF
TRBV7-2,-,TRBJ1-1,-,TGTGCCAGCAGCTTAGGTGGGCGAGGGACTGAAGCTTTCTTT,CASSLGGRGTEAFF
TRBV5-4,-,TRBJ2-7,once,TGTGCCAGCAGCAGGGACAAAGAATACGAGCAGTACTTC,CASSRDKEYEQYF
TRBV5-4,TRBD2,TRBJ2-7,-,TGTGCCAGCAGCTTGGCTAGCGGGATATCCCACGAGCAGTACTTC,CASSLASGISHEQYF
TRBV6-4,-,TRBJ2-7,-,TGTGCCAGCAGTGTAGAGAACGGCTACGAGCAGTACTTC,CASSVENGYEQYF
TRBV4-2,-,TRBJ1-5,-,TGTGCCAGCAGCCAAGATGGGCAGCCCAATCAGCCCCAGCATTTT,CASSQDGQPNQPQHF
TRBV5-1,-,TRBJ2-7,-,TGCGCCAGCAGGGAGGGCTTTACCTACGAGCAGTACTTC,CASREGFTYEQYF
TRBV5-1,-,TRBJ2-7,-,TGCGCCAGCAGCCCTGACGGGGCCTACGAGCAGTACTTC,CASSPDGAYEQYF
TRBV18,TRBD1,TRBJ1-4,-,TGTGCCAGCTCGTCAGACAGGGGCGAAAAACTGTTTTTT,CASSSDRGEKLFF
TRBV7-7,-,TRBJ2-5,-,TGTGCCAGCAGCTCCTCCCACCAAGAGACCCAGTACTTC,CASSSSHQETQYF